One sample yielded the 32 T cell receptor beta chains listed below, sequenced in a study of Ad26.COV2.S vaccination and SARS-CoV-2 variants. TCRdb's copy holds only in-frame clones and misses some; the assay was immunoSEQ multiplex PCR. Here the sample spans 300,000 to 350,000 clones, over 80% being singletons. Sample treatment: approximately 18 received Ad26.COV2.S at low or high dose, single or two shots; a few received placebo; per-sample allocation not given. Day 63 following the first vaccine or placebo injection was when the samples were taken. This sample comprised peripheral blood, obtained in a trial of Ad26.COV2.S vaccine versus placebo. The receptors come from a person between 18 and 59 years old who received the Ad26.COV2.S COVID-19 vaccine or a placebo.

J is TRBJ2-1 and V is TRBV6-6, with 12 bases identical to TRBD2. J was trimmed by 4 bases and V by 6 bases; bases with no gene match: 4. Germline CDR1 and CDR2: MNHNY and SVGAGI (reference sequence). This CDR3 has 15 amino acids. This CDR3 is CASSRLAGDYNEQFF. In nucleotides, the CDR3 is TGTGCCAGCAGCCGACTAGCGGGGGATTACAATGAGCAGTTCTTC.

V usage is TRBV7-9 and J usage is TRBJ1-1; D is uncertain. The V gene's germline CDR1 is SEHNR and CDR2 FQNEAQ (reference sequence). There are 12 residues in the CDR3. Trimming took 4 bases from V and 4 from J, leaving 7 bases between them. CDR3 in DNA: TGTGCCAGCAGCTACATAGTCACTGAAGCTTTCTTT. This sequence encodes CASSYIVTEAFF. Full variable domain (outside the CDR3, taken from reference TRBV7-9 and TRBJ1-1): DTGVSQNPRHKITKRGQNVTFRCDPISEHNRLYWYRQTLGQGPEFLTYFQNEAQLEKSRLLSDRFSAERPKGSFSTLEIQRTEQGDSAMYLCASSYIVTEAFFGQGTRLTVV.

V and J are TRBV5-1 and TRBJ1-1; 11 bases agree with TRBD1. Germline CDR1 SGHRS, CDR2 YFSETQ. This CDR3 is 14 amino acids long. The trim removed 4 bases at V and 5 bases at J, leaving 4 bases unmatched. For the CDR3, the DNA is TGCGCCAGCAGCCCGGACAGGGGGCGGACTGAAGCTTTCTTT. Protein sequence: CASSPDRGRTEAFF.

The sample holds a few counts of this clone. V is TRBV19 and J is TRBJ2-1; a possible D gene is TRBD1 (5 bases). The CDR3 is made up of 16 amino acids. CDR1 and CDR2 (germline): LNHDA, SQIVND (reference sequence). The V gene lost 3 bases and the J gene lost 0 bases, with 12 bases spanning the gap. The CDR3 is CASSIRVSISYNEQFF. The CDR3 region has the DNA TGTGCCAGTAGTATCAGGGTATCTATCTCCTACAATGAGCAGTTCTTC.

V and J are TRBV19 and TRBJ2-5; D not certain. Germline V lookup: CDR1 LNHDA, CDR2 SQIVND (reference sequence). The CDR3 is 13 residues long. Trimming stripped 3 bases from V and 5 bases from J, with 10 bases between. Here the CDR3 DNA reads TGTGCCAGTAGTATGGTGTCCCAGGAGACCCAGTACTTC. Residues: CASSMVSQETQYF.

The V and J genes are TRBV5-8 and TRBJ1-1; 7 bases align to TRBD1. CDR1 and CDR2 from the germline V gene are SGHTS and YDEGEE. This CDR3 is 17 amino acids long. V shed 4 bases, J shed 2 bases, and the junction held 14 bases outside the gene matches. CDR3: CASSNLNRGLFNTEAFF. The CDR3 coding sequence is TGTGCCAGCAGCAATTTAAACAGGGGATTGTTCAACACTGAAGCTTTCTTT.

V usage is TRBV10-2 and J usage is TRBJ1-1; 7 bases are a match to TRBD1. The CDR3 spans 13 residues. V shed 6 bases, J shed 6 bases, and the junction held 7 bases outside the gene matches. Germline-derived CDR1 and CDR2 are WSHSY and SAAADI. The CDR3 nucleotides are TGCGCCAGCAGCGACAGGGTGATCGCTGAAGCTTTCTTT. Translating gives CASSDRVIAEAFF.

The chain employs TRBV27 and TRBJ2-5; D unresolved. Germline assignment: CDR1 MNHEY and CDR2 SMNVEV (reference sequence). CDR3 length equals 16 residues. V was pared by 7 bases and J by 0 bases, with 18 bases between. The CDR3 sequence is CASKPSRSEYQETQYF. In nucleotides, the CDR3 is TGTGCCAGCAAGCCCTCGCGCAGTGAGTACCAAGAGACCCAGTACTTC.

The chain has TRBV29-1 and TRBJ1-1, with D perhaps TRBD1 (5 bases). V was pared by 4 bases and J by 1 base, with 7 bases between. Germline CDR1 is SQVTM and CDR2 is ANQGSEA. The CDR3 length is 12 residues. The CDR3 bases are TGCAGCGTTGTGGGGGGGAACACTGAAGCTTTCTTT. It specifies CSVVGGNTEAFF.

This clone was seen a handful of times. The CDR3: CASSPRTGGGGTDTQYF. The CDR3 nucleotides are TGTGCCAGCAGTCCCCGGACAGGGGGAGGCGGCACAGATACGCAGTATTTT. The chain uses TRBV5-4 and TRBJ2-3, with 10 bases aligning to TRBD1. The V and J ends lost 5 bases and 1 base, in that order; junction bases with no gene match: 10. The CDR3 contains 17 residues. Per the germline V gene, CDR1 is SGHNT and CDR2 is YYREEE (reference sequence).

This clone was found once. This chain uses TRBV28 with TRBJ2-7, with TRBD2 identical over 7 bases. The CDR3 runs 14 residues. Germline CDR1 reads MDHEN; CDR2 reads SYDVKM. The V and J ends lost 3 bases and 1 base, in that order; junction bases with no gene match: 3. The CDR3 DNA reads TGTGCCAGCAGTTTCAGCGGGGCGTCCTACGAGCAGTACTTC. Encoded protein: CASSFSGASYEQYF.

The rearrangement uses TRBV24-1 and TRBJ2-1; D not resolved. Trimming shortened V by 8 bases and J by 0 bases, and 10 bases separated the two germline ends. The CDR3 contains 14 residues. Germline loops: CDR1 KGHDR, CDR2 SFDVKD. CDR3 protein: CATMGQSSYNEQFF. As DNA, the CDR3 is TGTGCCACCATGGGCCAAAGCTCCTACAATGAGCAGTTCTTC.

The chain is built from TRBV7-2 and TRBJ1-1; the D gene is possibly TRBD1 (5 bases). CDR1 SGHTA and CDR2 FQGNSA come from the germline V gene. This CDR3 spans 15 amino acids. The V gene lost 4 bases and the J gene lost 0 bases, with 12 bases spanning the gap. The CDR3 sequence: CASSSQGVLNTEAFF. The CDR3 DNA follows: TGTGCCAGCAGCTCCCAGGGAGTGCTGAACACTGAAGCTTTCTTT.

This chain joins TRBV2 and TRBJ1-5, with D possibly matching TRBD1 (5 bases). The CDR3 sequence is 15 residues long. Germline CDR1 reads SNHLY; CDR2 reads FYNNEI. The germline V and J ends were trimmed by 5 bases and 7 bases, with 18 bases remaining between them. DNA for the CDR3: TGTGCCAGCAGTTCTTCAAGGGGAGGAGGACAGCCCCAGCATTTT. This translates into CASSSSRGGGQPQHF.

The J gene is TRBJ1-2, the V gene TRBV12-3 or TRBV12-4; unclear D gene. Trimming took 3 bases from V and 6 from J, leaving 8 bases between them. This CDR3 is built from 12 residues. CDR3 loop: CASSLELNGYTF. The CDR3 nucleotides are TGTGCCAGCAGTTTGGAATTAAATGGCTACACCTTC.

The rearrangement uses TRBV6-1 and TRBJ1-3; 7 nucleotides align to TRBD1. The length of the CDR3 is 16 residues. With 0 bases clipped from V and 0 bases from J, the junction kept 2 bases outside the gene matches. Looked up from germline, CDR1 is MNHNS and CDR2 is SASEGT. The chain's CDR3 is CASSEAGQLSGNTIYF. The DNA of the CDR3 is TGTGCCAGCAGTGAAGCGGGACAGCTCTCTGGAAACACCATATATTTT.

The rearrangement uses TRBV5-1 and TRBJ1-1; D is possibly TRBD1 (5 bases). This CDR3 has 16 residues. V was shortened by 4 bases and J by 5 bases, with 21 bases between the two germline ends. CDR1 is SGHRS and CDR2 is YFSETQ in the germline V gene. The CDR3 is CASSPPGGSLLTEAFF. The CDR3 nucleotides are TGCGCCAGCAGCCCCCCGGGGGGTAGCTTACTGACTGAAGCTTTCTTT.

The rearrangement links TRBV3-1 (or the pseudogene TRBV3-2) to TRBJ2-3; either TRBD1 or TRBD2 may fit D (5 bases each). The CDR3 is 16 residues long. Trimming stripped 0 bases from V and 2 bases from J, with 12 bases between. Looked up from germline, CDR1 is LGHDT and CDR2 is YNNKEL (reference sequence). CDR3 protein: CASSQERDGFTDTQYF. CDR3 bases: TGTGCCAGCAGCCAAGAAAGGGACGGTTTCACAGATACGCAGTATTTT.

The V gene is TRBV11-3, the J gene TRBJ2-3, with a possible D match to TRBD2 (6 bases). CDR3 size: 16 residues. The V gene lost 2 bases and the J gene lost 5 bases, with 17 bases spanning the gap. Germline assignment: CDR1 SGHNT and CDR2 YENEEA. This CDR3 is CASSLNEGGAGDTQYF. The CDR3 nucleotides read TGTGCCAGCAGCTTAAATGAGGGCGGGGCGGGAGATACGCAGTATTTT.

The chain recombines TRBV6-5 with TRBJ1-4; unclear D gene. CDR1 is MNHEY and CDR2 is SVGAGI in the germline V gene. With 6 bases removed from V and 8 bases from J, the gap between germline ends came to 10 bases. This CDR3 contains 12 residues. The CDR3 reads CASRLEGEKLFF. The CDR3 DNA reads TGTGCCAGCAGGCTGGAAGGGGAAAAACTGTTTTTT.

The J gene is TRBJ2-3, the V gene TRBV20-1; D is unclear. Trimming removed 6 bases from V and 4 bases from J, with 8 bases in between. The germline V gene has CDR1 DFQATT and CDR2 SNEGSKA (reference sequence). The CDR3 loop spans 11 amino acids. The CDR3 is CSAVLADTQYF. DNA for the CDR3: TGCAGTGCAGTCCTCGCAGATACGCAGTATTTT.

This chain joins TRBV13 and TRBJ2-1, with TRBD1 identical over 8 bases. This CDR3 has 15 residues. Germline assignment: CDR1 PRHDT and CDR2 FYEKMQ (reference sequence). V lost 5 bases, J lost 7 bases, and 10 bases stayed unmatched. The CDR3 reads CASSTTDRASNEQFF. The CDR3, as DNA: TGTGCCAGCAGCACCACGGACAGGGCCTCGAATGAGCAGTTCTTC.

The CDR3 coding sequence is TGCGCCAGCAGCTTGGGGGACAGCAGCCGCTATGGCTACACCTTC. This codes for CASSLGDSSRYGYTF. The J gene is TRBJ1-2, the V gene TRBV5-1; 7 nucleotides match TRBD1. Germline CDR1 SGHRS, CDR2 YFSETQ. Trimming cost V 0 bases and J 4 bases; bases outside gene matches: 6. The CDR3 is 15 residues long.

The rearrangement uses TRBV7-2 and TRBJ2-3; tentative D call: TRBD1 (5 bases). CDR1 and CDR2 from the germline V gene are SGHTA and FQGNSA. Trimming removed 5 bases at V and 4 bases at J, with 10 bases between. The CDR3 sequence is 13 residues long. CDR3 nucleotide sequence: TGTGCCAGCAGCAGTCAGGGCGCAGATACGCAGTATTTT. Encoded protein: CASSSQGADTQYF.

The J gene is TRBJ2-2, the V gene TRBV3-1 (or the pseudogene TRBV3-2), with 8 bases aligning to TRBD2. Germline V gene sequence: CDR1 LGHDT, CDR2 YNNKEL (reference sequence). CDR3 length equals 19 residues. V was clipped by 4 bases and J by 0 bases; unmatched bases: 13. The CDR3 region has the DNA TGTGCCAGCAGCCCCCCGTTCGGGGGGGCTCTCGCGAACACCGGGGAGCTGTTTTTT. Its protein is CASSPPFGGALANTGELFF.

This clone was counted once. This chain links TRBV7-2 with TRBJ2-5, with 10 bases that match TRBD2. Trimming removed 3 bases from V and 3 bases from J; junction bases left unmatched: 10. This CDR3 comprises 17 residues. Per germline, CDR1 SGHTA and CDR2 FQGNSA. The CDR3 sequence: CASSFQAPSGGEETQYF. For the CDR3, the DNA is TGTGCCAGCAGCTTTCAGGCCCCGAGCGGGGGGGAAGAGACCCAGTACTTC.

V and J are TRBV5-5 and TRBJ1-1; the match to TRBD1 covers 7 bases. Trimming removed 1 base from V and 1 base from J; junction bases left unmatched: 1. The V gene's germline CDR1 is SGHKS and CDR2 YYEKEE (reference sequence). This CDR3 has 14 amino acids. CDR3: CASSLRQGNTEAFF. In DNA form, the CDR3 reads TGTGCCAGCAGCTTGAGACAGGGGAACACTGAAGCTTTCTTT.

The genes are TRBV25-1 and TRBJ1-6; maybe TRBD1 (5 bases). V dropped 7 bases and J dropped 7 bases, with 14 bases sitting between them. Germline V gene sequence: CDR1 MGHDK, CDR2 SYGVNS. This CDR3 is 14 amino acids long. CDR3 sequence reads: CASIGYGGNSPLHF. The CDR3 DNA sequence: TGTGCCAGCATCGGGTACGGGGGAAATTCACCCCTCCACTTT.

The sample holds one count of this clone. The gene calls are TRBV6-4 and TRBJ2-1; weak D call: TRBD1 (6 bases). Trimming took 4 bases from V and 3 from J, leaving 13 bases between them. Germline CDR1 and CDR2: MRHNA and SNTAGT. The CDR3 covers 15 residues. In DNA form, the CDR3 reads TGTGCCAGCAGTGTGGGGGCCGGGAACTACAATGAGCAGTTCTTC. It yields the protein CASSVGAGNYNEQFF.

The chain recombines TRBV6-5 with TRBJ1-2, with D maybe TRBD1 (6 bases). The germline V and J ends were trimmed by 6 bases and 7 bases, with 15 bases remaining between them. The germline V gene has CDR1 MNHEY and CDR2 SVGAGI. The CDR3 covers 13 residues. DNA of the CDR3: TGTGCCAGCAGGACAACAGGGAACGGTGGCTACACCTTC. Its translation: CASRTTGNGGYTF.

V is TRBV11-3 and J is TRBJ2-3; no clear D gene. This CDR3 spans 14 amino acids. The V gene's germline CDR1 is SGHNT and CDR2 YENEEA. V lost 2 bases, J lost 2 bases, and 8 bases lay in between. CDR3 amino acids: CASSLRSTTDTQYF. The CDR3, as DNA: TGTGCCAGCAGCTTAAGGAGTACCACAGATACGCAGTATTTT.

V usage is TRBV2 and J usage is TRBJ1-1; D call uncertain. The V end was cut by 7 bases, the J end by 0 bases, with 9 bases between. Looked up from germline, CDR1 is SNHLY and CDR2 is FYNNEI. The CDR3 consists of 13 residues. The CDR3 here is CASKGQLNTEAFF. The CDR3 region has the DNA TGTGCCAGCAAAGGGCAGCTGAACACTGAAGCTTTCTTT.